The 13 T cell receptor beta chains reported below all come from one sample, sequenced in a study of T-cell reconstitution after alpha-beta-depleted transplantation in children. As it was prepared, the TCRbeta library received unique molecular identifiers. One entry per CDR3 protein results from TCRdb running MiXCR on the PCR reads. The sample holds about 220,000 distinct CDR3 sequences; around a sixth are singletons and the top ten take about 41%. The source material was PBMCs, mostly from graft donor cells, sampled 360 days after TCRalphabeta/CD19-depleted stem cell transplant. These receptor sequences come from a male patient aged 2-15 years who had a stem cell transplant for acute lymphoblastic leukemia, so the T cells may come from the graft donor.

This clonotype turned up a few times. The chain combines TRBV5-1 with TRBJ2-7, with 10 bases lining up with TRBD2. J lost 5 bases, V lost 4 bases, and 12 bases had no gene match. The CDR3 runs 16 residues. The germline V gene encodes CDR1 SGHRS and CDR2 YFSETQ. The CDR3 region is CASSAGGSGGLNEQYF. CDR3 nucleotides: TGCGCCAGCAGCGCTGGAGGTAGCGGGGGGCTAAACGAGCAGTACTTC.

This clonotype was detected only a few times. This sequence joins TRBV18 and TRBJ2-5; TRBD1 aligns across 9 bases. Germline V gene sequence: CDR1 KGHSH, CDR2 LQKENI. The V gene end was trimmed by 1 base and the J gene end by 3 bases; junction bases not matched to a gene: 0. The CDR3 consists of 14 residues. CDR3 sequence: CASSPRDREETQYF. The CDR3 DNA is TGTGCCAGCTCACCACGGGACAGGGAAGAGACCCAGTACTTC.

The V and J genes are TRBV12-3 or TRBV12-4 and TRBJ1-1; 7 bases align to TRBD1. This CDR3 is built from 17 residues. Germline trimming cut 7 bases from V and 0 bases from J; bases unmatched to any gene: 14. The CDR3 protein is CASTPSSRGWVNTEAFF. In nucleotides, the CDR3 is TGTGCCAGCACCCCCAGTAGCAGGGGGTGGGTGAACACTGAAGCTTTCTTT.

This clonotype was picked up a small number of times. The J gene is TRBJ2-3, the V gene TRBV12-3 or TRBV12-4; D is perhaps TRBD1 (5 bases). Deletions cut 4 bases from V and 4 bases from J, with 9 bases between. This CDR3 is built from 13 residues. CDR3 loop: CASSSRVPDTQYF. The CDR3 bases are TGTGCCAGCAGTTCCAGGGTCCCAGATACGCAGTATTTT.

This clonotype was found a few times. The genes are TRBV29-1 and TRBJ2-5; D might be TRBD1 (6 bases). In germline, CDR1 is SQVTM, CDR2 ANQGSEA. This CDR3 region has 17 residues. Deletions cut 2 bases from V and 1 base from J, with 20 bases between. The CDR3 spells CSVEKGVRTEPQETQYF. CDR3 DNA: TGCAGCGTTGAAAAGGGGGTAAGGACAGAGCCCCAAGAGACCCAGTACTTC. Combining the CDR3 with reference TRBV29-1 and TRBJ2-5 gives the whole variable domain SAVISQKPSRDICQRGTSLTIQCQVDSQVTMMFWYRQQPGQSLTLIATANQGSEATYESGFVIDKFPISRPNLTFSTLTVSNMSPEDSSIYLCSVEKGVRTEPQETQYFGPGTRLLVL.

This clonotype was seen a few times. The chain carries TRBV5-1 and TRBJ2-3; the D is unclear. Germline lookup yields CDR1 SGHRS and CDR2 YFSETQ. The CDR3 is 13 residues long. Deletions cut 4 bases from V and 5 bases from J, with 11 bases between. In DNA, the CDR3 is TGCGCCAGCAGCCCGCAGGCGATAGATACGCAGTATTTT. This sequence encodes CASSPQAIDTQYF.

The CDR3 nucleotides are TGTGCCAGCAGCTTTAGGGACAGGGGGCATGGCTACACCTTC. Translation: CASSFRDRGHGYTF. V gene TRBV11-2 combines with J gene TRBJ1-2; 12 nucleotides align to TRBD1. Germline V CDR1 and CDR2: SGHAT, FQNNGV. There are 14 residues in the CDR3. V lost 3 bases and J lost 6; bases outside the gene matches: 2.

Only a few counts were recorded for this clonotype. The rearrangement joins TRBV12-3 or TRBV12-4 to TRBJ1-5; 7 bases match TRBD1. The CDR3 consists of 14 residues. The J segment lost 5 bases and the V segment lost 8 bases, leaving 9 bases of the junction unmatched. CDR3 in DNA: TGTGCCAGCCAGGGGGGACACCCCCATCAGCCCCAGCATTTT. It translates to CASQGGHPHQPQHF.

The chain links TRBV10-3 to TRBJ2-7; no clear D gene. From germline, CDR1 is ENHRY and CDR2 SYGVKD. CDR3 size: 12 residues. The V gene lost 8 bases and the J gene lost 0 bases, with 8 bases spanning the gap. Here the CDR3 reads CAISTSSYEQYF. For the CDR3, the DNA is TGTGCCATCTCGACGAGCTCCTACGAGCAGTACTTC.

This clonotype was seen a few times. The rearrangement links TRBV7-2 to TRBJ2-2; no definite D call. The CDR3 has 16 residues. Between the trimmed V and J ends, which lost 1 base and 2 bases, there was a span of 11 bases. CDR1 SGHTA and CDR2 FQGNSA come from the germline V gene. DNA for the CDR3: TGTGCCAGCAGCTTAGGATCGCCAGCTAACACCGGGGAGCTGTTTTTT. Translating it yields CASSLGSPANTGELFF. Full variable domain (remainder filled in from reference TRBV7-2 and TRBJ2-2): GAGVSQSPSNKVTEKGKDVELRCDPISGHTALYWYRQSLGQGLEFLIYFQGNSAPDKSGLPSDRFSAERTGGSVSTLTIQRTQQEDSAVYLCASSLGSPANTGELFFGEGSRLTVL.

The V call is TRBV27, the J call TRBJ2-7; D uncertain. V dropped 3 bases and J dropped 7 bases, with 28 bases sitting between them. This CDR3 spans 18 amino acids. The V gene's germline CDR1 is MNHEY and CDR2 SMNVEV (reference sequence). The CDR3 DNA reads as TGTGCCAGCAGTTTTTCTACCCTGAGCGACACCCTCCTCGGGGAGCAGTACTTC. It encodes CASSFSTLSDTLLGEQYF.

The CDR3 is CASSTGTGGYTF. CDR3 DNA sequence: TGTGCCAGTTCGACAGGGACGGGAGGCTACACCTTC. The chain joins TRBV6-5 to TRBJ1-2; TRBD1 aligns across 7 bases. The ends lost 9 bases at V and 8 bases at J; junction bases unmatched: 9. In germline, CDR1 is MNHEY, CDR2 SVGAGI. CDR3 length: 12 amino acids.

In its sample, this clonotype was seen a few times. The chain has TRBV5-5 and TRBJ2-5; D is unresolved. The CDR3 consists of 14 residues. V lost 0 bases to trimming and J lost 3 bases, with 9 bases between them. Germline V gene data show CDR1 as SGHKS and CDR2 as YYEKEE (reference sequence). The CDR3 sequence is CASSLGLGKETQYF. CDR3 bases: TGTGCCAGCAGCTTGGGGCTCGGTAAAGAGACCCAGTACTTC.